This TCR beta chain comes out of a study of cytomegalovirus exposure and HLA in healthy donors. Primers: 60 Vbeta forward and 13 Jbeta reverse. Clones were sequenced by immunoSEQ multiplex PCR, and TCRdb holds only the in-frame ones, with some missing. Of about 180,000 clones listed, just under 80% are singletons. The source of this sequence is a young woman in good health and CMV-seronegative. The material sequenced was PBMCs.

This CDR3 reads CASSLVGGANTGELFF. CDR3 in DNA: TGTGCCAGCAGCTTGGTTGGGGGGGCGAACACCGGGGAGCTGTTTTTT. The chain employs TRBV5-6 and TRBJ2-2; 7 bases fit TRBD2. Trimming at V came to 0 bases and at J to 0 bases, leaving 2 bases not matched to a gene. The germline V gene has CDR1 SGHDT and CDR2 YYEEEE. This CDR3 contains 16 residues.